This is a list of T cell receptor beta chains from one sample in a study of CD8+ T cells in alopecia areata. Repertoires were generated with immunoSEQ multiplex PCR, while TCRdb's copy carries only in-frame clones and drops some. This table has 210,000 or so clones, just over 65% appearing once. This specimen was CD4+ T cells sorted from blood, taken at roughly week 45, from a patient treated with tofacitinib. These receptors were collected from a human donor with alopecia areata. CDR3s include the opening cysteine and the closing phenylalanine or tryptophan. D genes are given only for firm matches. Where a row states a size, it is once, few, many or the class of an expanded clone; other rows omit it.

CDR3nt: TGTGCCAGCAGTTACCAGAACTATGGCTACACCTTC
CDR3aa: CASSYQNYGYTF
d_gene: -
v_gene: TRBV6-5
j_gene: TRBJ1-2
abundance: -

CDR3nt: TGTGCCTGGAGTCCACTTTCGACAGGGGGTGATGAGCAGTTCTTC
CDR3aa: CAWSPLSTGGDEQFF
d_gene: TRBD1
v_gene: TRBV30
j_gene: TRBJ2-1
abundance: -

CDR3nt: TGCAGCGTTGCGACATCAGATACGCAGTATTTT
CDR3aa: CSVATSDTQYF
d_gene: -
v_gene: TRBV29-1
j_gene: TRBJ2-3
abundance: few

CDR3nt: TGTGCCAGCAGTGTCCGGGACACAGATACGCAGTATTTT
CDR3aa: CASSVRDTDTQYF
d_gene: -
v_gene: TRBV25-1
j_gene: TRBJ2-3
abundance: -

CDR3nt: TGTGCTAGTGCCGCAAGGGTTGGCAATCAGCCCCAGCATTTT
CDR3aa: CASAARVGNQPQHF
d_gene: -
v_gene: TRBV12-5
j_gene: TRBJ1-5
abundance: -

CDR3nt: TGCAGCGTTGTAGTGGGTACCCACGAGCAGTACTTC
CDR3aa: CSVVVGTHEQYF
d_gene: -
v_gene: TRBV29-1
j_gene: TRBJ2-7
abundance: -

CDR3nt: TGTGCCAGCAGCCTAGAGGGGGGTGGCGGGACAGATACGCAGTATTTT
CDR3aa: CASSLEGGGGTDTQYF
d_gene: -
v_gene: TRBV7-2
j_gene: TRBJ2-3
abundance: -

CDR3nt: TGCGCCAGCAGCCAAGGGACAGCGAACACCGGGGAGCTGTTTTTT
CDR3aa: CASSQGTANTGELFF
d_gene: -
v_gene: TRBV4-1
j_gene: TRBJ2-2
abundance: few

CDR3nt: TGCAGTGCCGTGGACTTCCCCTACACATACTTC
CDR3aa: CSAVDFPYTYF
d_gene: -
v_gene: TRBV20-1
j_gene: TRBJ2-7
abundance: -

CDR3nt: TGCAGCGTTGGTGGCGGGGGATATGGCTACACCTTC
CDR3aa: CSVGGGGYGYTF
d_gene: -
v_gene: TRBV29-1
j_gene: TRBJ1-2
abundance: -

CDR3nt: TGTGCCAGCAGCTTACAGGACAGGCAGTGGGGTCAGCCCCAGCATTTT
CDR3aa: CASSLQDRQWGQPQHF
d_gene: TRBD1
v_gene: TRBV7-2
j_gene: TRBJ1-5
abundance: -

CDR3nt: TGTGCCAGCAGCACGGATTTACTGAACACTGAAGCTTTCTTT
CDR3aa: CASSTDLLNTEAFF
d_gene: -
v_gene: TRBV9
j_gene: TRBJ1-1
abundance: -

CDR3nt: TGTGCCAGCCTGATCAGTAACTATGGCTACACCTTC
CDR3aa: CASLISNYGYTF
d_gene: -
v_gene: TRBV2
j_gene: TRBJ1-2
abundance: -

CDR3nt: TGTGCCAGTGGAGGGGGGGACAATCAGCCCCAGCATTTT
CDR3aa: CASGGGDNQPQHF
d_gene: -
v_gene: TRBV6-1
j_gene: TRBJ1-5
abundance: -

CDR3nt: TGTGCCAGCTCACTTAAACCACAGGGGGCGCGGGATCAGCCCCAGCATTTT
CDR3aa: CASSLKPQGARDQPQHF
d_gene: TRBD1
v_gene: TRBV18
j_gene: TRBJ1-5
abundance: -

CDR3nt: TGTGCCAGCAGCTTAGCGCGGGAAAATTGGCCTTTTCGCGAGCAGTACTTC
CDR3aa: CASSLARENWPFREQYF
d_gene: -
v_gene: TRBV7-8
j_gene: TRBJ2-7
abundance: few

CDR3nt: TGTGCCTGGACGACCGGCAGCGGGGGGGCATACACCGGGGAGCTGTTTTTT
CDR3aa: CAWTTGSGGAYTGELFF
d_gene: TRBD2
v_gene: TRBV30
j_gene: TRBJ2-2
abundance: few

CDR3nt: TGCAGCGTTGTGACAGGCAGGGGCTCCTACAATGAGCAGTTCTTC
CDR3aa: CSVVTGRGSYNEQFF
d_gene: -
v_gene: TRBV29-1
j_gene: TRBJ2-1
abundance: -

CDR3nt: TGTGCCCCTACCCCACAGGCACACCAACCAACCTATGGCTACACCTTC
CDR3aa: CAPTPQAHQPTYGYTF
d_gene: -
v_gene: TRBV30
j_gene: TRBJ1-2
abundance: -

CDR3nt: TGTGCCACGAATGGACAGGGAAAGATTCAGTACTTC
CDR3aa: CATNGQGKIQYF
d_gene: TRBD1
v_gene: TRBV6-6
j_gene: TRBJ2-4
abundance: -

CDR3nt: TGCGCCAGCAGCCAAGATTTAGGCAGATCCACAGGGGAGCTGTTTTTT
CDR3aa: CASSQDLGRSTGELFF
d_gene: -
v_gene: TRBV4-3
j_gene: TRBJ2-2
abundance: -

CDR3nt: TGTGCCAGCAGTGACCGGACAGGATCGAGTCAGCCCCAGCATTTT
CDR3aa: CASSDRTGSSQPQHF
d_gene: TRBD1
v_gene: TRBV2
j_gene: TRBJ1-5
abundance: -

CDR3nt: TGCAGCGTTGAAGAGGACATAAAAAACTATGGCTACACCTTC
CDR3aa: CSVEEDIKNYGYTF
d_gene: -
v_gene: TRBV29-1
j_gene: TRBJ1-2
abundance: -

CDR3nt: TGTGCCAGCAGTCCCAATAAGGGCCCAGGGGCCAACGTCCTGACTTTC
CDR3aa: CASSPNKGPGANVLTF
d_gene: -
v_gene: TRBV5-6
j_gene: TRBJ2-6
abundance: -

CDR3nt: TGCGCCAGCAGCGCCACGACAGGGGGCGGATCGACTGAAGCTTTCTTT
CDR3aa: CASSATTGGGSTEAFF
d_gene: TRBD1
v_gene: TRBV5-1
j_gene: TRBJ1-1
abundance: -

CDR3nt: TGCAGCGTCGTGGGGATCTTGAGCACTGAAGCTTTCTTT
CDR3aa: CSVVGILSTEAFF
d_gene: -
v_gene: TRBV29-1
j_gene: TRBJ1-1
abundance: few

CDR3nt: TGTGCCAGCAGCCAGGGGGCGAAGACCCAGTACTTC
CDR3aa: CASSQGAKTQYF
d_gene: TRBD1
v_gene: TRBV10-3
j_gene: TRBJ2-5
abundance: -

CDR3nt: TGTGCCTGGAGTGACGGACAGGGGACAGATACGCAGTATTTT
CDR3aa: CAWSDGQGTDTQYF
d_gene: TRBD1
v_gene: TRBV30
j_gene: TRBJ2-3
abundance: -

CDR3nt: TGCAGCGTTGGGGACAGGGGGCGCGAGCAGTACTTC
CDR3aa: CSVGDRGREQYF
d_gene: TRBD1
v_gene: TRBV29-1
j_gene: TRBJ2-7
abundance: -

CDR3nt: TGTGCCAGCAGCGAAAGGACAGGAACCAACTATGGCTACACCTTC
CDR3aa: CASSERTGTNYGYTF
d_gene: TRBD1
v_gene: TRBV2
j_gene: TRBJ1-2
abundance: -